These T cell receptor beta chains were read from a single sample in a study of CD8+CD57+ T cells in acquired aplastic anemia. TCRdb reanalysed the reads using MiXCR and keeps one entry per CDR3 protein. The sample includes 150,000 to 200,000 distinct CDR3 sequences, 71% of them seen just once. Sequencing was carried out using sorted CD4+, CD8+, or CD8+CD57+ T cells (not recorded which) from PBMCs. The receptors were gathered from a human donor with aplastic anemia. CDR3s include the opening cysteine and the closing phenylalanine or tryptophan. The D gene is left open where the match is weak. For some rows the clone size is stated as once, few or many, or as a class when expanded; others skip it.

TRBJ2-7 | . | TRBV9 | . | TGTGCCAGCAGCGTGGATTTGAGCTCCTACGAGCAGTACTTC | CASSVDLSSYEQYF
TRBJ2-5 | . | TRBV20-1 | . | TGCAGTGCTAGAGCGGACAGCCAAGAGACCCAGTACTTC | CSARADSQETQYF
TRBJ1-1 | . | TRBV7-9 | . | TGTGCCAGCAGCTCCGAACTTCACACTGAAGCTTTCTTT | CASSSELHTEAFF
TRBJ2-3 | once | TRBV20-1 | . | TGCAGTGCCAGTTTGACAGCGGGCACAGATACGCAGTATTTT | CSASLTAGTDTQYF
TRBJ1-6 | . | TRBV20-1 | . | TGCAGTGCTAGAAACCAGGGGAGAAGTAATTCACCCCTCCACTTT | CSARNQGRSNSPLHF
TRBJ2-3 | . | TRBV20-1 | TRBD2 | TGCAGTGCGGGAGGCGGGGGTACAGATACGCAGTATTTT | CSAGGGGTDTQYF
TRBJ1-1 | many | TRBV6-4 | . | TGTGCCAGCAGTGACCATGACACCTCCGAAGCTTTCTTT | CASSDHDTSEAFF
TRBJ2-7 | . | TRBV6-4 | . | TGTGCCAGCAGTGACAGGCCCTACGAGCAGTACTTC | CASSDRPYEQYF
TRBJ2-7 | . | TRBV3-1 | TRBD1 | TGTGCCAGCAGCCACTCGACAGGGGGCCACGAGCAGTACTTC | CASSHSTGGHEQYF
TRBJ2-7 | . | TRBV11-2 | TRBD2 | TGCGCCAGCAGCCAAAACCTCGGGACTAGCGGGGCCTACGAGCAGTACTTC | CASSQNLGTSGAYEQYF
TRBJ2-5 | . | TRBV5-1 | . | TGCGCCAGCGCCACTGTGGGGGGCTTTGAGGAGACCCAGTACTTC | CASATVGGFEETQYF
TRBJ2-3 | . | TRBV4-1 | TRBD2 | TGCGCCAGCAGCCAAGATGGGAGCGGGGGGGCCCCAGATACGCAGTATTTT | CASSQDGSGGAPDTQYF
TRBJ1-1 | . | TRBV7-9 | . | TGTGCCAGCAGCTTAGTGCGGCAGAAAGCTTTCTTT | CASSLVRQKAFF
TRBJ2-5 | few | TRBV7-2 | . | TGTGCCAGCAGCCCCGGGGAGACCCAGTACTTC | CASSPGETQYF
TRBJ2-5 | . | TRBV2 | . | TGTGCCAGCAGCTGGGGACAACAAGAGACCCAGTACTTC | CASSWGQQETQYF
TRBJ2-5 | . | TRBV7-2 | . | TGTGCCAGCAGCAGCCTAGGGGGGGCCGTCCAAGAGACCCAGTACTTC | CASSSLGGAVQETQYF
TRBJ1-2 | once | TRBV20-1 | . | TGCAGTGCTCTTCGTACAGGGACCTATGGCTACACCTTC | CSALRTGTYGYTF
TRBJ1-6 | few | TRBV7-2 | TRBD1 | TGTGCCAGCAGCACCCGGACAGGGTGGGATAATTCACCCCTCCACTTT | CASSTRTGWDNSPLHF
TRBJ2-5 | many | TRBV7-8 | TRBD2 | TGTGCCATCACCGCCTTTGTCGGGGGGGCGGAAGAGACCCAGTACTTC | CAITAFVGGAEETQYF
TRBJ2-1 | once | TRBV6-4 | . | TGTGCCAGCAGTGACGACGCGGGACTCAGGGAGCAGTTCTTC | CASSDDAGLREQFF
TRBJ2-7 | . | TRBV15 | . | TGTGCCACCAGCCAAGGAGGGACAGCTTCTATCTACGAGCAGTACTTC | CATSQGGTASIYEQYF
TRBJ2-1 | . | TRBV6-1 | TRBD1 | TGTGCCAGTGAGGACAGGGAGCAGTTCTTC | CASEDREQFF
TRBJ1-1 | . | TRBV25-1 | . | TGTGCCAGCAGTGACATCGGTGTAGCTCTCTTT | CASSDIGVALF
TRBJ1-4 | many | TRBV7-9 | TRBD1 | TGTGCCAGCAGCTCCCAGACAGGGGGACTTGAAAAACTGTTTTTT | CASSSQTGGLEKLFF
TRBJ2-5 | . | TRBV19 | . | TGTGCCAGTAAGGTCAGGTCTTCGGGGGAGACCCAGTACTTC | CASKVRSSGETQYF
TRBJ1-2 | . | TRBV7-8 | TRBD1 | TGTGCCAGCAGCCTAATCCCGGGACAGGGTAAATATGGCTACACCTTC | CASSLIPGQGKYGYTF
TRBJ1-1 | once | TRBV20-1 | . | TGCAGTGCTAGAGTTTTCCCTGAAGCTTTCTTT | CSARVFPEAFF
TRBJ1-2 | . | TRBV10-3 | TRBD1 | TGTGCCATCAGTGAACAACGGGACAGAAAAACGGGGGGCTACACCTTC | CAISEQRDRKTGGYTF
TRBJ1-1 | . | TRBV5-1 | . | TGCGCCAGCACCCCAGCCATGGCGGGACGGAACACTGAAGCTTTCTTT | CASTPAMAGRNTEAFF
TRBJ2-1 | . | TRBV5-1 | . | TGCGCCAGCAGCTTTGAGTATCCCTACAATGAGCAGTTCTTC | CASSFEYPYNEQFF
TRBJ1-6 | . | TRBV7-2 | . | TGTGCCAGCAGCTTGAGTACAGGGCTGGGTAATTCACCCCTCCACTTT | CASSLSTGLGNSPLHF
TRBJ1-1 | . | TRBV5-1 | TRBD1 | TGCGCCAGCAGCTTGGCCACAGGGGGGGGTGAAGCTTTCTTT | CASSLATGGGEAFF
TRBJ1-2 | . | TRBV6-4 | . | TGTGCCAGCAGTGACTCGGGGACTAGCGGGGACACCTTC | CASSDSGTSGDTF
TRBJ2-3 | . | TRBV20-1 | . | TGCAGTGCTAGCTGGAGAATGGGCACAGATACGCAGTATTTT | CSASWRMGTDTQYF
TRBJ1-1 | . | TRBV2 | TRBD1 | TGTGCCAGCAAGTACCCCCGACAGGGCGGCAGGGACACTGAAGCTTTCTTT | CASKYPRQGGRDTEAFF